The entry below describes one T cell receptor (beta chain). Its antigen remains unknown. This specimen comes from a study of post-analysis software for immune sequencing data. Study context: As for disease course, relapsing-remitting, secondary progressive and progressive-relapsing multiple sclerosis were all included. Findings and limits, study-wide: Higher frequency in patients than in controls was seen for roughly five TRBV segments, with TRBV5-6, TRBV5-1 and TRBV20-1 among them. There was significantly lower normalized Chao1 diversity in multiple sclerosis patients than in controls. F measure grouped same-batch samples tightly together.

Built from TCR beta cDNA, the libraries had unique molecular identifiers in them. There were 1 to 10 million T cells, and approximately 480,000 cDNA molecules came from them. From the PCR reads, TCRdb called clonotypes with MiXCR, one entry per CDR3 protein. This sample has hundreds of thousands of distinct CDR3 sequences, with around 40% found just once. This CDR3 has 15 amino acids. The V end lost 3 bases, the J end lost 5 bases, and 16 bases lay between the germline ends. The material sequenced was blood. This clonotype originated in a girl aged 5-17 years with multiple sclerosis. V gene TRBV12-3 or TRBV12-4 combines with J gene TRBJ1-1, with D possibly being TRBD1 (6 bases). In DNA form, the CDR3 reads TGTGCCAGCAGTTTTTCTACAGGGATGTGGACTGAAGCTTTCTTT. This codes for CASSFSTGMWTEAFF.